These 29 T cell receptor beta chains share one sample of origin, sequenced in a study of cytomegalovirus exposure and HLA in healthy donors. Assay: immunoSEQ multiplex PCR; the TCRdb copy retains only in-frame clones and omits some. Counted here are 250,000 or so clones, roughly 87% occurring once; the ten biggest clones make up more than 10%. Specimen: PBMCs. Receptors originate from a man aged 18 to 35 in good health and CMV-seropositive.

The J gene is TRBJ2-3, the V gene TRBV11-2; D remains ambiguous. V was shortened by 1 base and J by 8 bases, with 4 bases between the two germline ends. Germline V gene lookup returns CDR1 SGHAT and CDR2 FQNNGV. The CDR3 is 11 residues long. The CDR3 spells CASSLGGTQYF. In DNA, the CDR3 is TGTGCCAGCAGCTTAGGGGGTACGCAGTATTTT.

The chain uses TRBV13 and TRBJ2-7; 8 bases map to TRBD2. The germline V gene encodes CDR1 PRHDT and CDR2 FYEKMQ (reference sequence). CDR3 size: 13 residues. Trimming cost V 5 bases and J 3 bases; bases outside gene matches: 3. CDR3 in DNA: TGTGCCAGCAGCGCCGGGACTAGCTACGAGCAGTACTTC. Translating gives CASSAGTSYEQYF.

V and J are TRBV18 and TRBJ2-3; the D is unclear. The CDR3 covers 12 residues. Germline CDR1 and CDR2: KGHSH and LQKENI. V lost 2 bases and J lost 5, with 5 bases in between. The CDR3 DNA reads as TGTGCCAGCTCACCAACCGGAGATACGCAGTATTTT. Its protein is CASSPTGDTQYF.

V gene TRBV6-5 combines with J gene TRBJ2-7, with a possible D match to TRBD1 (6 bases). V was clipped by 1 base and J by 6 bases, with 10 bases between them. CDR3 length: 13 amino acids. From germline, CDR1 is MNHEY and CDR2 SVGAGI. The chain's CDR3 is CASSYLTGSEQYF. CDR3 sequence (DNA): TGTGCCAGCAGTTACTTAACAGGGTCCGAGCAGTACTTC.

The rearrangement uses TRBV5-1 and TRBJ2-7; 7 positions agree with TRBD1. The CDR3 has 13 residues. The V gene end was trimmed by 3 bases and the J gene end by 3 bases; junction bases not matched to a gene: 3. The germline CDR1 and CDR2 sequences are SGHRS and YFSETQ. CDR3 sequence (DNA): TGCGCCAGCAGCTCTAGACAGGGCTACGAGCAGTACTTC. Protein product: CASSSRQGYEQYF.

This clone was counted a few times. The chain couples TRBV13 to TRBJ1-1; 7 bases map to TRBD1. J gave up 4 bases and V 4 bases, and 9 bases lay outside the gene matches. CDR1 and CDR2 from the germline V gene are PRHDT and FYEKMQ (reference sequence). The CDR3 consists of 15 residues. The CDR3 here is CASSSSTGPGTEAFF. The CDR3 DNA reads TGTGCCAGCAGCTCGTCGACAGGGCCCGGCACTGAAGCTTTCTTT.

The CDR3 bases are TGCGCCAGCAGCTTGGAGGCGGGAGGGCCGAGTATAGATGAGCAGTTCTTC. This sequence encodes CASSLEAGGPSIDEQFF. The genes are TRBV5-1 and TRBJ2-1; 9 nucleotides align to TRBD2. V lost 0 bases, J lost 8 bases, and 12 bases stayed unmatched. Germline V CDR1 and CDR2: SGHRS, YFSETQ. CDR3 length equals 17 residues.

The chain recombines TRBV18 with TRBJ2-5; TRBD2 aligns across 9 bases. Germline trimming cut 4 bases from V and 1 base from J; bases unmatched to any gene: 1. The CDR3 spans 14 residues. CDR1 and CDR2 from the germline V gene are KGHSH and LQKENI. CDR3 in amino acids: CASSRGLAQETQYF. Written as DNA, the CDR3 is TGTGCCAGCTCACGGGGACTAGCCCAAGAGACCCAGTACTTC.

The chain links TRBV4-1 to TRBJ2-6; the D is unclear. Germline assignment: CDR1 MGHRA and CDR2 YSYEKL. The CDR3 sequence is 16 residues long. V was shortened by 0 bases and J by 0 bases, with 6 bases between the two germline ends. CDR3 nucleotides: TGCGCCAGCAGCCAAGAAGGCTACTCTGGGGCCAACGTCCTGACTTTC. Translating gives CASSQEGYSGANVLTF.

In its sample, this clone was seen once. This chain connects TRBV27 to TRBJ2-3; tentative D call: TRBD1 (5 bases). The ends were cut back, 6 bases at V and 0 bases at J, with 7 bases in the middle. The CDR3 totals 13 residues. In germline, CDR1 is MNHEY, CDR2 SMNVEV (reference sequence). The CDR3 coding sequence is TGTGCCAGCAGGCAGGGCAGCACAGATACGCAGTATTTT. Protein sequence: CASRQGSTDTQYF.

The table lists this clone with a count of one. V and J are TRBV2 and TRBJ2-6; D is ambiguous. V shed 7 bases and J shed 2 bases, with 12 bases lying between them. Looked up from germline, CDR1 is SNHLY and CDR2 is FYNNEI. The CDR3 runs 15 residues. The CDR3 sequence is CASIADPAGANVLTF. DNA of the CDR3: TGTGCCAGCATCGCCGACCCGGCTGGGGCCAACGTCCTGACTTTC. The entire variable domain, with the rest obtained from reference TRBV2 and TRBJ2-6, is as follows: EPEVTQTPSHQVTQMGQEVILRCVPISNHLYFYWYRQILGQKVEFLVSFYNNEISEKSEIFDDQFSVERPDGSNFTLKIRSTKLEDSAMYFCASIADPAGANVLTFGAGSRLTVL.

The chain combines TRBV4-2 with TRBJ1-1; D unresolved. CDR1 is LGHNA, CDR2 YNFKEQ, per germline. V was clipped by 2 bases and J by 7 bases, with 29 bases between them. The CDR3 is 19 amino acids. CDR3 sequence (DNA): TGTGCCAGCAGCCAAAGCCCGTTAGGAGACCAAAGCCGCTATTTTGAAGCTTTCTTT. As protein: CASSQSPLGDQSRYFEAFF.

The chain combines TRBV2 with TRBJ2-1, with TRBD1 as a possible D gene (7 bases). CDR1 is SNHLY, CDR2 FYNNEI, per germline. This CDR3 contains 15 residues. Trimming cost V 9 bases and J 5 bases, with 20 bases left between them. This CDR3 is CARRGGGQIDNEQFF. Here the CDR3 DNA reads TGTGCCAGGAGAGGAGGGGGACAGATTGACAATGAGCAGTTCTTC.

This CDR3 reads CASSQGAVQPQHF. CDR3 bases: TGTGCCAGCAGCCAGGGGGCGGTTCAGCCCCAGCATTTT. This rearrangement joins TRBV27 to TRBJ1-5; 8 bases line up with TRBD1. The CDR3 consists of 13 residues. V was pared by 6 bases and J by 6 bases, with 4 bases of the junction left unmatched. Germline CDR1 and CDR2: MNHEY and SMNVEV (reference sequence).

The chain couples TRBV29-1 to TRBJ2-7; the D is unclear. From germline, CDR1 is SQVTM and CDR2 ANQGSEA. Deletions cut 7 bases from V and 6 bases from J, with 25 bases between. This CDR3 spans 15 amino acids. The CDR3 spells CSAATSSTPPLEQYF. CDR3 coding DNA: TGCAGCGCTGCTACATCGTCCACCCCCCCCCTCGAGCAGTACTTC.

Judged by abundance, this clone is large (0.1 to 1%). The chain has TRBV29-1 and TRBJ1-2; TRBD1 might be the D (5 bases). The CDR3 length is 13 residues. Trimming pared 4 bases from V and 8 bases from J, leaving 17 bases between. Germline-derived CDR1 and CDR2 are SQVTM and ANQGSEA. CDR3 residues: CSVGERGVGGYTF. The CDR3 DNA reads TGCAGCGTTGGGGAAAGGGGAGTTGGCGGCTACACCTTC.

This chain links TRBV5-1 with TRBJ1-1; no clear D gene. Germline loops: CDR1 SGHRS, CDR2 YFSETQ. Trimming stripped 0 bases from V and 1 base from J, with 7 bases between. The CDR3 sequence is 14 residues long. This chain's CDR3 is CASSLEGSNTEAFF. In DNA, the CDR3 is TGCGCCAGCAGCTTGGAAGGCTCGAACACTGAAGCTTTCTTT.

This clone was seen once. V is TRBV6-6 and J is TRBJ2-1, with D uncertain. The germline V gene encodes CDR1 MNHNY and CDR2 SVGAGI (reference sequence). The CDR3 loop spans 13 amino acids. The germline V and J ends were trimmed by 3 bases and 8 bases, with 11 bases remaining between them. DNA for the CDR3: TGTGCCAGCAGTTATAAACACTCTGATGAGCAGTTCTTC. Its protein is CASSYKHSDEQFF.

The chain links TRBV4-2 to TRBJ2-1; D remains ambiguous. The CDR3 contains 12 residues. V was pared by 3 bases and J by 9 bases, with 9 bases between. Per germline, CDR1 LGHNA and CDR2 YNFKEQ. The CDR3: CASSQVSTEQFF. The DNA for the CDR3 is TGTGCCAGCAGCCAGGTCTCTACTGAGCAGTTCTTC.

The rearrangement joins TRBV6-5 to TRBJ2-1; tentatively, D is TRBD2 (6 bases). CDR1 is MNHEY and CDR2 is SVGAGI in the germline V gene. The V gene lost 0 bases and the J gene lost 12 bases, with 15 bases spanning the gap. The CDR3 is made up of 14 amino acids. Written as DNA, the CDR3 is TGTGCCAGCAGTTACTCGAAGAAGGTCGGGGGGCAGTTCTTC. Its protein product is CASSYSKKVGGQFF.

The chain uses TRBV6-5 and TRBJ1-4; no clear D. The V and J ends lost 6 bases and 4 bases respectively, with 12 bases between them. This CDR3 region has 14 residues. The germline V gene has CDR1 MNHEY and CDR2 SVGAGI. CDR3 amino acids: CASSLGPHNEKLFF. The CDR3 DNA is TGTGCCAGCAGCCTTGGTCCCCATAATGAAAAACTGTTTTTT.

The rearrangement links TRBV10-3 to TRBJ1-5, with no clear D. Germline CDR1 reads ENHRY; CDR2 reads SYGVKD. The germline V and J ends were trimmed by 3 bases and 0 bases, with 6 bases remaining between them. The CDR3 covers 14 residues. The CDR3 here is CAISEWVSNQPQHF. The DNA of the CDR3 is TGTGCCATCAGTGAATGGGTTAGCAATCAGCCCCAGCATTTT.

The chain carries TRBV27 and TRBJ2-7; 10 bases match TRBD2. CDR1 and CDR2 from the germline V gene are MNHEY and SMNVEV (reference sequence). The length of the CDR3 is 14 residues. Trimming at V came to 4 bases and at J to 3 bases, leaving 3 bases not matched to a gene. CDR3 nucleotide sequence: TGTGCCAGCAGTTCCGGGACTAGCGTCTACGAGCAGTACTTC. Translated, it gives CASSSGTSVYEQYF.

The chain is built from TRBV28 and TRBJ1-1; D not certain. The CDR3 totals 14 residues. V shed 3 bases and J shed 4 bases, with 12 bases lying between them. Germline V gene sequence: CDR1 MDHEN, CDR2 SYDVKM. The CDR3 spells CASSFRGIATEAFF. CDR3 sequence (DNA): TGTGCCAGCAGTTTTAGAGGGATCGCCACTGAAGCTTTCTTT.

The chain is built from TRBV11-2 and TRBJ1-2, with 9 bases aligning to TRBD1. The CDR3 is 16 residues long. The germline V gene encodes CDR1 SGHAT and CDR2 FQNNGV. With V trimmed by 2 bases and J by 2 bases, 6 bases remained unmatched. The CDR3 loop reads CASSLQPGQGNYGYTF. In nucleotides, the CDR3 is TGTGCCAGCAGCTTACAGCCGGGACAGGGAAACTATGGCTACACCTTC.

The V call is TRBV5-1, the J call TRBJ1-2; TRBD1 matches 8 bases. CDR3 size: 15 residues. CDR1 and CDR2 (germline): SGHRS, YFSETQ. Losses at the gene ends were 0 bases for V and 4 bases for J; bases not matched to a gene: 5. As DNA, the CDR3 is TGCGCCAGCAGCTTGGGTACAGGGGGTGGCTATGGCTACACCTTC. Protein sequence: CASSLGTGGGYGYTF.

This clone was detected a few times. The gene calls are TRBV27 and TRBJ2-7; unclear D gene. Germline V CDR1 and CDR2: MNHEY, SMNVEV (reference sequence). V lost 0 bases and J 5 bases, leaving 8 bases between the germline ends. The CDR3 length is 13 residues. The CDR3 nucleotides read TGTGCCAGCAGTTTATCCTCTGGGCACGAGCAGTACTTC. Translated: CASSLSSGHEQYF.

This sequence joins TRBV27 and TRBJ2-7; no clear D. V was pared by 8 bases and J by 2 bases, with 16 bases between. The CDR3 spans 14 residues. Germline V gene data show CDR1 as MNHEY and CDR2 as SMNVEV (reference sequence). CDR3 in DNA: TGTGCCAGCGGCGAGCCGGGCCTTACCTACGAGCAGTACTTC. This codes for CASGEPGLTYEQYF.

This clone occurred once. The V and J genes are TRBV9 and TRBJ2-1; 7 bases agree with TRBD2. This CDR3 spans 20 amino acids. Losses at the gene ends were 0 bases for V and 1 base for J; bases not matched to a gene: 16. Germline V lookup: CDR1 SGDLS, CDR2 YYNGEE. Here the CDR3 reads CASSVDGVGAGARSYNEQFF. The CDR3 DNA sequence: TGTGCCAGCAGCGTAGATGGGGTTGGGGCGGGAGCACGGTCCTACAATGAGCAGTTCTTC.